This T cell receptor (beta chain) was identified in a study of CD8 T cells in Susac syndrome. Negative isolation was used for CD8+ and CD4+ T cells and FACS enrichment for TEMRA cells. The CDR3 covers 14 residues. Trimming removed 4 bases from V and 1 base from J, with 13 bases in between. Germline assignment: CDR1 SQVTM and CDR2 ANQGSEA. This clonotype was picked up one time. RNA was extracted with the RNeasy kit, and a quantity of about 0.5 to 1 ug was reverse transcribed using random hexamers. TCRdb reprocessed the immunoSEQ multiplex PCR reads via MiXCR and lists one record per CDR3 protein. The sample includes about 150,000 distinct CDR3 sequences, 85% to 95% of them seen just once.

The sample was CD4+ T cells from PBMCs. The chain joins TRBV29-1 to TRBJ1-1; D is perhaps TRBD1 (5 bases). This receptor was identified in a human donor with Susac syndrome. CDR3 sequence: CSVGGGSKNTEAFF. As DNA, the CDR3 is TGCAGCGTTGGCGGGGGGTCGAAGAACACTGAAGCTTTCTTT.